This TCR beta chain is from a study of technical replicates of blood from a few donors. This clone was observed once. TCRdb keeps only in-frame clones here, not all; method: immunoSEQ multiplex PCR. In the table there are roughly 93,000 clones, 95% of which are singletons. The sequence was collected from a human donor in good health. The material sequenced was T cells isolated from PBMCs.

The CDR3 region has the DNA TGTGCCAGCAGCTTGAGGGGGAGGAACACTGAAGCTTTCTTT. As protein: CASSLRGRNTEAFF. The chain combines TRBV5-6 with TRBJ1-1; D may be TRBD1 (6 bases). Looked up from germline, CDR1 is SGHDT and CDR2 is YYEEEE. V shed 1 base and J shed 1 base, with 8 bases lying between them. There are 14 residues in the CDR3.